This T cell receptor (beta chain) originates from a study of early T cells in non-severe SARS-CoV-2 infection (dated by TCRdb to the early 2020s). Broadly, across the study: TCR sequencing used bulk RNA from unsorted whole blood, so alpha and beta chains could not be paired. Study-wide conclusions, independent of this receptor: VDJdb matching was skewed toward anti-spike CD8 responses, so virus-specific expansions were likely underestimated and private and CD4 specificities were missed.

A distance of 10 bases separates the germline ends of V and J, which lose 4 bases and 0 bases respectively. Reading the germline V gene gives CDR1 LGHNA and CDR2 YNFKEQ. The CDR3 has 14 amino acids, counting the end cysteine and phenylalanine. The read is trimmed to its CDR3 DNA, 42 bases read in frame from base 1. The study was a case-control design nested within a healthcare worker cohort in London, UK, with weekly nasopharyngeal swab PCR tests and blood sampling. Healthcare workers were enrolled in the week of the UK lockdown, from 23 to 31 March 2020, and were followed every week for up to roughly 15 weeks. Library creation used 5' RACE. Sequenced on a NextSeq 500. Unique molecular identifiers were attached to individual cDNA molecules in the TCR library protocol so that sequencing error and PCR bias could be corrected. Sequencing covered both TCR alpha and beta chains, and within each sample the abundances of alpha and beta sequences were tightly co-correlated. The original pipeline was this. V gene, J gene and CDR3 annotation of TCR sequences was performed with Decombinator V4. TCRs were defined as expanded if a significant change between any two time points was detected under a Poisson model with p below 0.0001. TCR abundances were normalised to the total number of TCRs sequenced in each sample and reported as counts per million. MAIT TCRs were defined by TRAV1-2 paired with TRAJ12, TRAJ20 or TRAJ33, and iNKT TCRs by TRAV10 paired with TRAJ18. VDJdb, accessed 1 November 2021, was searched for CMV, EBV and SARS-CoV-2 annotated TCRs, excluding TCRs annotated for multiple antigens. TCRdb handled the public reads itself, with Q25 trimming in fastp and clone calling in MiXCR, and kept productive beta chains. Duplicate CDR3 protein sequences are folded into a single record with the most common DNA and genes. For this entry, the V and J calls and clone size follow TCRdb and not the study's own pipeline. The sample records some 71,000 distinct CDR3 sequences, roughly an eighth of which are singletons. Over 11% of the sample is taken by the ten largest.

As regards this clonotype: Its antigen target is currently unknown. Base qualities are not at hand, and no much larger clone is one base apart.

This chain is built from TRBV4-2 and TRBJ2-7, and possibly TRBD1, on 6 matching bases. The sequence was obtained from an adult who was a healthcare worker with PCR-confirmed SARS-CoV-2 infection or an uninfected control (not recorded which). Sequencing was done on a sample of whole blood. The nucleotide sequence is TGTGCCAGCAGCCCCGGGACAAACTCCTACGAGCAGTACTTC. Its protein product is CASSPGTNSYEQYF.